This T cell receptor beta chain was sequenced for a study of cytomegalovirus exposure and HLA in healthy donors. Study results and limitations: In a later analysis, most CMV-associated TCR beta chains appeared HLA-restricted. Roughly even sequencing depth across donors was the assumption behind the presence/absence analyses. One cluster of highly shared sequence variants probably arose as a sequencing artifact.

CDR1 is MGHRA, CDR2 YSYEKL, per germline. Between the trimmed V and J ends, which lost 3 bases and 6 bases, there was a span of 18 bases. This CDR3 region has 16 residues. This clone was detected once. What it binds is unknown. The study ran its PCR with 60 Vbeta and 13 Jbeta primers. Produced via immunoSEQ multiplex PCR; TCRdb's table is partial and in-frame only. The data contain 160,000 or so clones, approximately 79% of them singletons. Material: PBMCs. The chain combines TRBV4-1 with TRBJ2-1; a weak D match, TRBD2 (5 bases). The source is a man aged 60-69 years in good health and CMV-seronegative. Here the CDR3 reads CASSQQAATRINEQFF. CDR3 nucleotides: TGCGCCAGCAGCCAGCAAGCGGCCACACGGATCAATGAGCAGTTCTTC.